A selection of T cell receptor beta chains follows, all from one sample in a study of T cells in Graves' hyperthyroidism and ophthalmopathy. TCRdb analysed the multiplex PCR reads with MiXCR anew, one entry per CDR3 protein. The sample contains some 350,000 distinct CDR3 sequences, roughly 15% of which appear only once. Sequencing was done on a sample of blood. The receptors originated from an older woman with Graves' ophthalmopathy. Both conserved end residues are part of each CDR3.

J,V,CDR3
TRBJ2-3,TRBV20-1,CSGLRADTDTQYF
TRBJ2-2,TRBV20-1,CSARPTSGLTGELFF
TRBJ1-1,TRBV6-1,CASSEARFQAEAFF
TRBJ1-1,TRBV18,CASSQTGGTFIEAFF
TRBJ1-6,TRBV20-1,CSADTGLNNSPLHF
TRBJ2-1,TRBV5-1,CASSDTPGREQFF
TRBJ2-5,TRBV11-2,CASQGLAGEQETQYF
TRBJ2-7,TRBV30,CAWSVIRGYEQYF
TRBJ2-5,TRBV4-2,CASSQDQAGEEETQYF
TRBJ1-4,TRBV27,CASSSRNPGAGGEKLFF
TRBJ2-5,TRBV20-1,CSARDGRERWETQYF
TRBJ1-1,TRBV7-9,CASSSPGQGRTEAFF
TRBJ2-1,TRBV2,CAKESSGRWKEQFF
TRBJ2-7,TRBV7-9,CASSPRTSPYEQYF
TRBJ2-7,TRBV28,CASSFGTGGSYEQYF
TRBJ2-5,TRBV7-9,CASSRGRQQETQYF
TRBJ1-2,TRBV5-1,CASMRGGIEANYGYTF
TRBJ2-3,TRBV28,CASIYGGAGLAGEADTQYF
TRBJ2-1,TRBV12-3/TRBV12-4,CASSLGPLASGEQFF
TRBJ1-5,TRBV28,CASSLDSNQPQHF
TRBJ2-4,TRBV29-1,CSVEGRTANIQYF
TRBJ2-3,TRBV12-3/TRBV12-4,CASSLSRATDTQYF
TRBJ2-1,TRBV12-5,CASGLVPGTRLNNEQFF
TRBJ1-1,TRBV7-9,CASSLWAGAGTEAFF
TRBJ1-2,TRBV30,CAWRHQTAYGYTF
TRBJ1-2,TRBV2,CASSEQGQGNGGYTF
TRBJ2-1,TRBV6-2/TRBV6-3,CASSPLRGGEYNEQFF
TRBJ2-7,TRBV2,CASSLAFVEQYF
TRBJ1-4,TRBV3-1,CASSPSFQAGEKLFF
TRBJ2-1,TRBV19,CASSLSGLAGAHRIPEQFF
TRBJ1-5,TRBV7-9,CASSSLTPGQPQHF
TRBJ2-7,TRBV10-1,CASSPGGREQYF
TRBJ2-1,TRBV28,CASSPGQTPWGQFF
TRBJ2-7,TRBV28,CASRDYEQYF
TRBJ2-1,TRBV6-1,CASSELGLAGDEQFF
TRBJ2-3,TRBV11-1,CASSPSRLTDTQYF
TRBJ1-2,TRBV6-5,CASSYSRQGANGYTF
TRBJ2-5,TRBV19,CASSPLVQGGETQYF
TRBJ2-7,TRBV6-1,CASSSWGEQYF
TRBJ2-3,TRBV4-2,CASSQGEGQAPDTQYF
TRBJ1-5,TRBV28,CASSPAQGDPRPQHF